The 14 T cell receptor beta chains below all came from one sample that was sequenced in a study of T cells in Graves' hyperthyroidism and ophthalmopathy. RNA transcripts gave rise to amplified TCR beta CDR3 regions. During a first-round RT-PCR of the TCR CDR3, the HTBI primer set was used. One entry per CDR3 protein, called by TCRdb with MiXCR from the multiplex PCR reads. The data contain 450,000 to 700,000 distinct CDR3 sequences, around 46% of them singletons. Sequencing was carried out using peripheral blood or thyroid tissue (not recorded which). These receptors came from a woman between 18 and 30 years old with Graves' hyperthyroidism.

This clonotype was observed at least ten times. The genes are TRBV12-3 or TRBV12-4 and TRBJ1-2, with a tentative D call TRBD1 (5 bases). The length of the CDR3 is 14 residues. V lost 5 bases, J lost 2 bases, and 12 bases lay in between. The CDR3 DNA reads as TGTGCCAGCAGTCCAAGGGACGCCAACTATGGCTACACCTTC. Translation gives CASSPRDANYGYTF.

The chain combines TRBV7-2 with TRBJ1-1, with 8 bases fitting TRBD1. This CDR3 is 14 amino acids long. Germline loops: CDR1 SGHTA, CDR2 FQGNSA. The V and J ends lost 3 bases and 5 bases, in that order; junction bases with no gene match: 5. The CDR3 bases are TGTGCCAGCAGCTTGGGGACAGGCGCTACTGAAGCTTTCTTT. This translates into CASSLGTGATEAFF.

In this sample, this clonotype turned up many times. CDR3 in DNA: TGTGCCAGCAGCTCCCAGGGCGGGATGGCCGAGCAGTACTTC. It translates to CASSSQGGMAEQYF. This chain links TRBV7-9 with TRBJ2-7; a possible D gene is TRBD2 (6 bases). This CDR3 comprises 14 residues. Germline assignment: CDR1 SEHNR and CDR2 FQNEAQ (reference sequence). Trimming removed 4 bases at V and 6 bases at J, with 16 bases between.

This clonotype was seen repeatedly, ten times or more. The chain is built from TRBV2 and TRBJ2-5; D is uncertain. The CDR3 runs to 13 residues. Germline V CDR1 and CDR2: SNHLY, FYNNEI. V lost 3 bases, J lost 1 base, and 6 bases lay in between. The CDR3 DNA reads TGTGCCAGCAGTGAGAACAGCCAAGAGACCCAGTACTTC. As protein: CASSENSQETQYF.

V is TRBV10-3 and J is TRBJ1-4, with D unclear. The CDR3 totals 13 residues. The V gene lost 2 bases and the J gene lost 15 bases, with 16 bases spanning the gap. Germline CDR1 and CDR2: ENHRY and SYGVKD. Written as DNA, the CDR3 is TGTGCCATCAGTGAGGTGGACTTGAAAGAGGTGTTTTTT. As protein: CAISEVDLKEVFF.

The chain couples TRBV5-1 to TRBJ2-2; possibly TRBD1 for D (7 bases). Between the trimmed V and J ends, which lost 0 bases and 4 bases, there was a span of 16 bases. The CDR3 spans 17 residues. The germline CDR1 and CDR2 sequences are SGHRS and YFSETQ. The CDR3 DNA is TGCGCCAGCAGCTTGGCTAGACAGGGAGGTCCCACCGGGGAGCTGTTTTTT. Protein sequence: CASSLARQGGPTGELFF.

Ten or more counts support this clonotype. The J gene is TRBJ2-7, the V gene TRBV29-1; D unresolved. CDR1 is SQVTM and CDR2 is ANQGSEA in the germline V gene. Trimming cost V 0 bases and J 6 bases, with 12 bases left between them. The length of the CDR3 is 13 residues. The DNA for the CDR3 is TGCAGCGTTGAAGATTTCCAGGCCGGCGAGCAGTACTTC. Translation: CSVEDFQAGEQYF.

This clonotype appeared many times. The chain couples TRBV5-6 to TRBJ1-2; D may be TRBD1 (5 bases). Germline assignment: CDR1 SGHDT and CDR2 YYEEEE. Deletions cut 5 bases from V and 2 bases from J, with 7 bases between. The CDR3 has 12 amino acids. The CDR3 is CASRGRNYGYTF. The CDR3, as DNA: TGTGCCAGCAGGGGACGGAACTATGGCTACACCTTC. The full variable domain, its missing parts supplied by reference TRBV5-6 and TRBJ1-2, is DAGVTQSPTHLIKTRGQQVTLRCSPKSGHDTVSWYQQALGQGPQFIFQYYEEEERQRGNFPDRFSGHQFPNYSSELNVNALLLGDSALYLCASRGRNYGYTFGSGTRLTVV.

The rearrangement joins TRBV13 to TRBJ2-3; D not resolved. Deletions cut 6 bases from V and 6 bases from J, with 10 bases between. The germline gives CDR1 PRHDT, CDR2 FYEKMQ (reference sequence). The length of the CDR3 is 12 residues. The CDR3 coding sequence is TGTGCCAGCAGAGACCGGCAGGATACGCAGTATTTT. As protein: CASRDRQDTQYF.

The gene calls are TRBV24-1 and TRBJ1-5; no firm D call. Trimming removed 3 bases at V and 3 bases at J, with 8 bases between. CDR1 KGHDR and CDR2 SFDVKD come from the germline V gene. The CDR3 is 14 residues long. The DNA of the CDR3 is TGTGCCACCAGTGATGAGGGTCTCAATCAGCCCCAGCATTTT. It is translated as CATSDEGLNQPQHF.

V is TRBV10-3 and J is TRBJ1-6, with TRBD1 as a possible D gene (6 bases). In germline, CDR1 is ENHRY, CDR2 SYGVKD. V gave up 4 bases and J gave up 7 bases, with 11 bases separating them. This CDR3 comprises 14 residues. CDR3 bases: TGTGCCATCAGTGCCAGGGGTCCAAATTCACCCCTCCACTTT. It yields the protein CAISARGPNSPLHF.

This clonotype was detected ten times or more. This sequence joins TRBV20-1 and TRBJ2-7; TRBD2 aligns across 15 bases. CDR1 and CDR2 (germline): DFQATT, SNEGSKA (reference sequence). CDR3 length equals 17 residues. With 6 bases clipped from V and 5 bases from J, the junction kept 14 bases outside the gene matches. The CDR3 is CSALPGLAGGRGNEQYF. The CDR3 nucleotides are TGCAGTGCGCTACCGGGACTAGCGGGAGGCCGGGGTAACGAGCAGTACTTC.

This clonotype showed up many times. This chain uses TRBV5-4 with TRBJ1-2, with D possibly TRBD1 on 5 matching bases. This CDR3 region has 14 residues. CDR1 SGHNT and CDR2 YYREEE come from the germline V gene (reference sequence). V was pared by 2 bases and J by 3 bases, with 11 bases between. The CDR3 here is CASSFGQGHYGYTF. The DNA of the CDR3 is TGTGCCAGCAGCTTTGGGCAGGGTCACTATGGCTACACCTTC.

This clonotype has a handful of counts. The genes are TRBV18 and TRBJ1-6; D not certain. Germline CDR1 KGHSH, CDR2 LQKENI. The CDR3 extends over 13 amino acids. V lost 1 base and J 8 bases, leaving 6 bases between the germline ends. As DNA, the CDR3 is TGTGCCAGCTCACCACGGGCGGATTCACCCCTCCACTTT. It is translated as CASSPRADSPLHF. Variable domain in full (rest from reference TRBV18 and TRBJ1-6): NAGVMQNPRHLVRRRGQEARLRCSPMKGHSHVYWYRQLPEEGLKFMVYLQKENIIDESGMPKERFSAEFPKEGPSILRIQQVVRGDSAAYFCASSPRADSPLHFGNGTRLTVT.